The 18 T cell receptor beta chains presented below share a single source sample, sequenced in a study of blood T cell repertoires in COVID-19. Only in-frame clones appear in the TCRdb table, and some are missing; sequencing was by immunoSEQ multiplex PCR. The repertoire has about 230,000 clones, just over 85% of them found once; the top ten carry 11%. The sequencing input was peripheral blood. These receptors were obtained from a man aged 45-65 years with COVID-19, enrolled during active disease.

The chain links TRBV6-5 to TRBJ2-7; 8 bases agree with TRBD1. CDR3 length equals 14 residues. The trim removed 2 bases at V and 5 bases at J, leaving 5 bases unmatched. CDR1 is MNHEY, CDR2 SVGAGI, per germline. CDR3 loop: CASSYGRTGNEQYF. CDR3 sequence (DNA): TGTGCCAGCAGTTACGGGCGGACAGGGAACGAGCAGTACTTC.

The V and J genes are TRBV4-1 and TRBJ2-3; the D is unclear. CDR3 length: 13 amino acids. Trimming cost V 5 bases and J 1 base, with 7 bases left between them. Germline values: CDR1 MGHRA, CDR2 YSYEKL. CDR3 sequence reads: CASSSLGTDTQYF. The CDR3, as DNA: TGCGCCAGCAGCTCCCTCGGCACAGATACGCAGTATTTT.

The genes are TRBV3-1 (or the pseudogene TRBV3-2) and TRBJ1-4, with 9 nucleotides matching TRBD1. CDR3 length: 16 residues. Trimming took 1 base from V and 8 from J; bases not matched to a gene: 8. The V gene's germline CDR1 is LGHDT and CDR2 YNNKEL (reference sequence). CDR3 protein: CASSQAGQGLGEKLFF. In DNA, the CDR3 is TGTGCCAGCAGCCAAGCGGGACAGGGATTGGGCGAAAAACTGTTTTTT.

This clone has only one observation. The CDR3, as DNA: TGTGCCAGCAGCTTTTTGACTAGCGGGAACCTGGAGGCAGAGCAGTACTTC. Translating gives CASSFLTSGNLEAEQYF. This chain connects TRBV5-6 to TRBJ2-7; 11 bases are a match to TRBD2. Germline trimming cut 2 bases from V and 7 bases from J; bases unmatched to any gene: 14. CDR1 and CDR2 (germline): SGHDT, YYEEEE. The CDR3 is made up of 17 amino acids.

The DNA of the CDR3 is TGCGCCAGCAGCCCGTGGACTAGCGGGGGCCTCAAATCCTACGAGCAGTACTTC. This sequence encodes CASSPWTSGGLKSYEQYF. V and J are TRBV5-1 and TRBJ2-7; 13 bases line up with TRBD2. The CDR3 length is 18 residues. Trimming removed 4 bases from V and 1 base from J; junction bases left unmatched: 11. Germline CDR1 reads SGHRS; CDR2 reads YFSETQ. The full variable domain, completed using reference TRBV5-1 and TRBJ2-7, is KAGVTQTPRYLIKTRGQQVTLSCSPISGHRSVSWYQQTPGQGLQFLFEYFSETQRNKGNFPGRFSGRQFSNSRSEMNVSTLELGDSALYLCASSPWTSGGLKSYEQYFGPGTRLTVT.

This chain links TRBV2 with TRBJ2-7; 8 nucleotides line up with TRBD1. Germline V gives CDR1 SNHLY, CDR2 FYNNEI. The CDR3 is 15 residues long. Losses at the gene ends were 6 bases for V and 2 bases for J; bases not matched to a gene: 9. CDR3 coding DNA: TGTGCCAGCAGCCTAAGGACAGGGATCGCCTACGAGCAGTACTTC. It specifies CASSLRTGIAYEQYF. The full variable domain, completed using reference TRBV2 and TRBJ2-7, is EPEVTQTPSHQVTQMGQEVILRCVPISNHLYFYWYRQILGQKVEFLVSFYNNEISEKSEIFDDQFSVERPDGSNFTLKIRSTKLEDSAMYFCASSLRTGIAYEQYFGPGTRLTVT.

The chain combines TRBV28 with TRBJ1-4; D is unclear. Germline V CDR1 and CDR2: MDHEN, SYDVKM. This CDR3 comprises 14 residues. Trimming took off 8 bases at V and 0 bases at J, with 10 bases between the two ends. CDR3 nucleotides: TGTGCCAGCCACACGCCCGCAACTAATGAAAAACTGTTTTTT. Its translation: CASHTPATNEKLFF. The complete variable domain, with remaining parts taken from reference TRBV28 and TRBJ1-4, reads DVKVTQSSRYLVKRTGEKVFLECVQDMDHENMFWYRQDPGLGLRLIYFSYDVKMKEKGDIPEGYSVSREKKERFSLILESASTNQTSMYLCASHTPATNEKLFFGSGTQLSVL.

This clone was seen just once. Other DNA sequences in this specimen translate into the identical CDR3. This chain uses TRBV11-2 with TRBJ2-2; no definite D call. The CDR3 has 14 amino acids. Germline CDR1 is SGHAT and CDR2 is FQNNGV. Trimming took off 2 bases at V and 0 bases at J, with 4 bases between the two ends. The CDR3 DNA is TGTGCCAGCAGCTTATCTCCGAACACCGGGGAGCTGTTTTTT. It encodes CASSLSPNTGELFF.

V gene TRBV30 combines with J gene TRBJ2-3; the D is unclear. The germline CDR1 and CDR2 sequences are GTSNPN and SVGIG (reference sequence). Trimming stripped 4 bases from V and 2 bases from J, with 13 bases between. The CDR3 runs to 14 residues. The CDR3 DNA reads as TGTGCCTGGACCCCCTTATTAAACACAGATACGCAGTATTTT. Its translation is CAWTPLLNTDTQYF. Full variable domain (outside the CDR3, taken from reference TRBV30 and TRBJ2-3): SQTIHQWPATLVQPVGSPLSLECTVEGTSNPNLYWYRQAAGRGLQLLFYSVGIGQISSEVPQNLSASRPQDRQFILSSKKLLLSDSGFYLCAWTPLLNTDTQYFGPGTRLTVL.

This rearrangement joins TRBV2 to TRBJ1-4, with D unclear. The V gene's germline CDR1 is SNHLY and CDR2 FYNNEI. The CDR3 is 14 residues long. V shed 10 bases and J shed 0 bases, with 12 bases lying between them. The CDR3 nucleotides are TGTGCCACGGAGAGCACAACAACTAATGAAAAACTGTTTTTT. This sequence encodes CATESTTTNEKLFF.

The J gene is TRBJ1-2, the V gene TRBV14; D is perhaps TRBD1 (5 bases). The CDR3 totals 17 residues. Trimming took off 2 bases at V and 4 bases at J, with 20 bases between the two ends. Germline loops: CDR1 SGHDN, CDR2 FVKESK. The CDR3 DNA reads TGTGCCAGCAGCCAACAAGCCAGACCCAGGGATGGCTATGGCTACACCTTC. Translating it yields CASSQQARPRDGYGYTF.

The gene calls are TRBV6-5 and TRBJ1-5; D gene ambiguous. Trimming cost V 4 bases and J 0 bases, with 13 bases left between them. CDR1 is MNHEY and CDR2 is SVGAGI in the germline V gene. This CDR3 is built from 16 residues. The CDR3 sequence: CASSSKRVYSNQPQHF. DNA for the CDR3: TGTGCCAGCAGTTCAAAGAGGGTTTATAGCAATCAGCCCCAGCATTTT.

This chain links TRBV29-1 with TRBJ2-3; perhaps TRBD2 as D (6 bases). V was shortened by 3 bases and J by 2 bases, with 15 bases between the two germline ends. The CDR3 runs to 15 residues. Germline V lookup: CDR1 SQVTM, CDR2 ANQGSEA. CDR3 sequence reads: CSVEDFSGYTDTQYF. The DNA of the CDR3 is TGCAGCGTTGAGGACTTTAGCGGATACACAGATACGCAGTATTTT.

In nucleotides, the CDR3 is TGTGCCAGCAGAGGGACAGGCCAAGAGACCCAGTACTTC. It translates to CASRGTGQETQYF. The chain recombines TRBV12-3 or TRBV12-4 with TRBJ2-5, with TRBD1 identical over 8 bases. J gave up 1 base and V 6 bases, and 1 base lay outside the gene matches. The CDR3 extends over 13 amino acids.

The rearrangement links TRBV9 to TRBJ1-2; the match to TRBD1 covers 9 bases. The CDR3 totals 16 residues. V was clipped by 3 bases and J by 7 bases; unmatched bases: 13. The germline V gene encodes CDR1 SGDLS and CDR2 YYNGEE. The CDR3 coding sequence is TGTGCCAGCAGCGCGGGGACAGGGCGGGTATTGGTTGGCTACACCTTC. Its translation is CASSAGTGRVLVGYTF.

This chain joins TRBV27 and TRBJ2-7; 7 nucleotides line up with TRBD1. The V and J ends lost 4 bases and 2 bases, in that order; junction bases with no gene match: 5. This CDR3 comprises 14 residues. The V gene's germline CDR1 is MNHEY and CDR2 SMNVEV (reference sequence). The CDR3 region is CASSSWDSTYEQYF. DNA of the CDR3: TGTGCCAGCAGTTCCTGGGACAGCACCTACGAGCAGTACTTC.

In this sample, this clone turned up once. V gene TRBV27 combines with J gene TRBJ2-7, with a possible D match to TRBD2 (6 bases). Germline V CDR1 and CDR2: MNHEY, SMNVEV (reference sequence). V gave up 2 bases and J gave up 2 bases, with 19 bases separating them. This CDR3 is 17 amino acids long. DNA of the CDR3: TGTGCCAGCAGTTTACGAGGTGGCAGGAGGGAGACCTACGAGCAGTACTTC. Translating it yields CASSLRGGRRETYEQYF.

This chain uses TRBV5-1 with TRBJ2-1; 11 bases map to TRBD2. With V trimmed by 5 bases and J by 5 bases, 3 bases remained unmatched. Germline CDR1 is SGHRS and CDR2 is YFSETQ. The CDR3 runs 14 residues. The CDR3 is CASRTSGANNEQFF. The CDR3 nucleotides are TGCGCCAGCAGGACTAGCGGGGCAAACAATGAGCAGTTCTTC. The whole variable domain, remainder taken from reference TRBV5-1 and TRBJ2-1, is KAGVTQTPRYLIKTRGQQVTLSCSPISGHRSVSWYQQTPGQGLQFLFEYFSETQRNKGNFPGRFSGRQFSNSRSEMNVSTLELGDSALYLCASRTSGANNEQFFGPGTRLTVL.